One sample yielded the 14 T cell receptor beta chains listed below, sequenced in a study of cytomegalovirus exposure and HLA in healthy donors. The repertoire was sequenced with immunoSEQ multiplex PCR; TCRdb's copy has only in-frame clones and lacks some. Of 250,000 to 400,000 clones in the sample, approximately 90% were seen once. Sequencing was performed on PBMCs. The receptor source for this set is a woman between 25 and 40 years old in good health and CMV-seropositive.

This chain uses TRBV28 with TRBJ1-4; TRBD1 might be the D (6 bases). V was pared by 4 bases and J by 7 bases, with 16 bases between. This CDR3 is built from 15 residues. Germline V lookup: CDR1 MDHEN, CDR2 SYDVKM. In DNA form, the CDR3 reads TGTGCCAGCAGTTCGGGGGAACAGGGAGGTGAAAAACTGTTTTTT. Translated: CASSSGEQGGEKLFF.

This rearrangement joins TRBV27 to TRBJ1-2, with D maybe TRBD1 (5 bases). V was cut by 6 bases and J by 2 bases, with 19 bases left in between. The CDR3 has 16 amino acids. Germline V gives CDR1 MNHEY, CDR2 SMNVEV (reference sequence). The CDR3 coding sequence is TGTGCCAGCAGCTCCACCCTGGCGGGACTGAACTATGGCTACACCTTC. Translating gives CASSSTLAGLNYGYTF.

This sequence joins TRBV29-1 and TRBJ2-3, with 13 bases aligning to TRBD2. Germline-derived CDR1 and CDR2 are SQVTM and ANQGSEA. J lost 2 bases, V lost 3 bases, and 8 bases had no gene match. The CDR3 is 17 amino acids. In nucleotides, the CDR3 is TGCAGCGTTGAGGAGGAACTAGCGGGAGGGTTCACAGATACGCAGTATTTT. It translates to CSVEEELAGGFTDTQYF.

The gene calls are TRBV10-1 and TRBJ1-2, with a possible D match to TRBD1 (6 bases). The CDR3 totals 15 residues. Trimming removed 2 bases from V and 7 bases from J, with 17 bases in between. Germline assignment: CDR1 WNHNN and CDR2 SYGVQD (reference sequence). The CDR3 protein is CASSEVMRGAGGYTF. CDR3 coding DNA: TGCGCCAGCAGTGAGGTGATGAGGGGGGCGGGTGGCTACACCTTC.

This sequence joins TRBV5-8 and TRBJ2-7; 9 positions match TRBD1. CDR3 length: 16 amino acids. V was clipped by 4 bases and J by 3 bases; unmatched bases: 11. The germline V gene encodes CDR1 SGHTS and CDR2 YDEGEE. This CDR3 is CASSKVGTGRVYEQYF. CDR3 DNA: TGTGCCAGCAGCAAGGTTGGGACAGGGAGGGTCTACGAGCAGTACTTC.

The chain is built from TRBV25-1 and TRBJ2-6; D is uncertain. Between the trimmed V and J ends, which lost 4 bases and 1 base, there was a span of 2 bases. The CDR3 covers 13 residues. Germline CDR1 and CDR2: MGHDK and SYGVNS. The CDR3 protein is CASSASGANVLTF. CDR3 in DNA: TGTGCCAGCAGTGCTTCTGGGGCCAACGTCCTGACTTTC.

The genes are TRBV28 and TRBJ2-7, with D hard to call. Trimming pared 4 bases from V and 3 bases from J, leaving 16 bases between. The CDR3 totals 15 residues. From germline, CDR1 is MDHEN and CDR2 SYDVKM. CDR3 amino acids: CASSSPPTLLYEQYF. The CDR3 nucleotides read TGTGCCAGCAGTTCCCCACCCACGCTCCTCTACGAGCAGTACTTC.

The V and J genes are TRBV5-1 and TRBJ2-3; D is undetermined. Germline CDR1 reads SGHRS; CDR2 reads YFSETQ. Trimming removed 4 bases from V and 9 bases from J, with 15 bases in between. The CDR3 is made up of 13 amino acids. As DNA, the CDR3 is TGCGCCAGCAGCCCTAAAGATCTCTTCACGCAGTATTTT. Amino acids: CASSPKDLFTQYF.

This rearrangement joins TRBV11-3 to TRBJ2-1; 7 nucleotides match TRBD1. Trimming cost V 1 base and J 3 bases; bases outside gene matches: 3. The CDR3 has 15 amino acids. The germline V gene encodes CDR1 SGHNT and CDR2 YENEEA. The CDR3: CASSLGQGGYNEQFF. CDR3 coding DNA: TGTGCCAGCAGCTTAGGACAGGGCGGCTACAATGAGCAGTTCTTC.

The table lists this clone with a count of one. This chain joins TRBV16 and TRBJ1-5; D is perhaps TRBD1 (6 bases). V gave up 0 bases and J gave up 7 bases, with 13 bases separating them. Per the germline V gene, CDR1 is KGHSY and CDR2 is FQNENV. This CDR3 region has 15 residues. The CDR3 nucleotides are TGTGCCAGCAGCCAATCGGAGACGAGGGGGCAGCCCCAGCATTTT. Encoded protein: CASSQSETRGQPQHF. The variable domain in full, with the rest retrieved from reference TRBV16 and TRBJ1-5, is GEEVAQTPKHLVRGEGQKAKLYCAPIKGHSYVFWYQQVLKNEFKFLISFQNENVFDETGMPKERFSAKCLPNSPCSLEIQATKLEDSAVYFCASSQSETRGQPQHFGDGTRLSIL.

The chain is built from TRBV14 and TRBJ2-7; D gene ambiguous. Per the germline V gene, CDR1 is SGHDN and CDR2 is FVKESK. The CDR3 runs 11 residues. Deletions cut 1 base from V and 9 bases from J, with 7 bases between. In DNA, the CDR3 is TGTGCCAGCAGCCAAGTGGGTAGGCAGTACTTC. This translates into CASSQVGRQYF.

The gene calls are TRBV19 and TRBJ1-5; tentatively, D is TRBD1 (5 bases). The CDR3 is 15 amino acids. The V and J ends lost 7 bases and 3 bases respectively, with 16 bases between them. In germline, CDR1 is LNHDA, CDR2 SQIVND (reference sequence). CDR3 residues: CASTLWAGPNQPQHF. The DNA of the CDR3 is TGTGCCAGTACCCTATGGGCAGGGCCCAATCAGCCCCAGCATTTT.

This clone was recorded only once. The chain is built from TRBV19 and TRBJ2-5; possible D gene TRBD2, 6 bases. V was trimmed by 3 bases and J by 6 bases, leaving 17 bases between them. This CDR3 comprises 15 residues. Germline-derived CDR1 and CDR2 are LNHDA and SQIVND (reference sequence). This CDR3 is CASSIRERGKKTQYF. The CDR3 DNA follows: TGTGCCAGTAGTATCCGGGAACGGGGGAAAAAGACCCAGTACTTC. The whole variable domain, filled in from reference TRBV19 and TRBJ2-5, reads DGGITQSPKYLFRKEGQNVTLSCEQNLNHDAMYWYRQDPGQGLRLIYYSQIVNDFQKGDIAEGYSVSREKKESFPLTVTSAQKNPTAFYLCASSIRERGKKTQYFGPGTRLLVL.

The table lists this clone with a count of one. The chain carries TRBV28 and TRBJ1-1, with TRBD1 matching 7 bases. There are 16 residues in the CDR3. CDR1 is MDHEN, CDR2 SYDVKM, per germline. With 7 bases clipped from V and 3 bases from J, the junction kept 14 bases outside the gene matches. The CDR3 protein is CASIGGGTGSDTEAFF. In nucleotides, the CDR3 is TGTGCCAGCATCGGAGGGGGCACAGGGTCGGACACTGAAGCTTTCTTT.